Sequencing of this T cell receptor beta chain was carried out in a study of OX40 agonist ivuxolimab in advanced cancers. Regarding the complete study: Ivuxolimab, which targeted the costimulatory receptor OX40 (CD134), was an agonistic, fully human IgG2 monoclonal antibody. Prior anti-PD-1, anti-PD-L1 or anti-CTLA-4 therapy was permitted, and checkpoint inhibitors had been received by roughly two fifths of dose-escalation patients. Intravenous ivuxolimab was administered to patients every 2 weeks at six dose levels: 0.01, 0.1, 0.3, 1.5, 3 and 10 mg/kg. The dose-escalation cohort was about 83% male with a mean age of approximately 60 years, ranging from about 20 to 85. Three dose-escalation patients achieved partial responses, one with hepatocellular carcinoma and two with cutaneous melanoma. The purpose of peripheral TCRbeta sequencing was to test whether ivuxolimab changed TCR sequence diversity and led to clonal T-cell expansion. The paper describes the monotherapy dose-escalation part (N of about 47 patients) of the phase I trial of ivuxolimab. Of the approximately 54 dose-escalation patients, hepatocellular carcinoma was present in approximately 20, melanoma in some 15, renal cell carcinoma in 9 and head and neck cancer in 9. The paper's findings and limits, for the study overall: In the 0.1-3.0 mg/kg groups, partial responders had among the lowest normalized peripheral clonal expansion, particularly in CD8+ T cells. On average, CD8+ T cells showed more expanded clones than CD4+ T cells after ivuxolimab. Low levels of normalized T-cell clonal expansion were also seen in some nonresponding patients. The antigen specificity of the peripheral T cells that underwent clonal expansion was not determined. At doses of 0.1 to 3.0 mg/kg, clonal expansion of both CD4+ and CD8+ T cells in blood was seen between baseline and week 6.

Points on this clone: No cognate antigen has been identified for it. The sample holds no much larger clone one base away, and base qualities are not on file.

Patients with a history of autoimmune disease or receiving systemic immunosuppression were excluded from the trial. Peripheral blood for TCR sequencing was collected from all dose cohorts at baseline, on cycle 4 day 1, and on cycle 7 day 1. The samples were taken from a phase I, first-in-human, multicenter, open-label dose-escalation trial of ivuxolimab. Adults with locally advanced or metastatic head and neck squamous cell, hepatocellular, melanoma or renal cell carcinoma were enrolled in the trial. Before TCR sequencing, CD4+ T cells and CD8+ T cells were sorted from peripheral blood as separate populations. The CDR3 starts with the cysteine, ends with the phenylalanine, and has 14 residues. Only the CDR3 DNA is retained, 42 bases long and in frame from the first base. Based on the germline V gene, the CDR1 and CDR2 sequences are SNHLY and FYNNEI. The germline V and J ends show losses of 7 bases and 6 bases respectively, and no gene match explains 8 bases of the junction.

To sequence the TCRbeta CDR3 region, genomic DNA was isolated from the sorted cells. The immunoSEQ Assay was used for sequencing of TCRbeta CDR3 regions. This is the immuneACCESS table as TCRdb keeps it, with only in-frame sequences that have V and J called. A part of the clones is gone; compared with another copy, unresolved V genes explain less than half, and the rest is unexplained. This sample gives tens of thousands of clones in total; around 85% of them show up just once. About 4% of the sample is in the top ten clones. The chain uses TRBV2 and TRBJ2-2, with 7 bases aligning to TRBD2. Here the sequenced sample was CD4+ or CD8+ T cells sorted from blood, taken in a trial of the OX40 agonist ivuxolimab. This sequence originates from an adult with an advanced solid tumor such as melanoma, head and neck, liver or kidney cancer. The sequenced DNA: TGTGCCAGCATTCGGACTAGAACACCCGGGGAGCTGTTTTTT. This codes for CASIRTRTPGELFF.